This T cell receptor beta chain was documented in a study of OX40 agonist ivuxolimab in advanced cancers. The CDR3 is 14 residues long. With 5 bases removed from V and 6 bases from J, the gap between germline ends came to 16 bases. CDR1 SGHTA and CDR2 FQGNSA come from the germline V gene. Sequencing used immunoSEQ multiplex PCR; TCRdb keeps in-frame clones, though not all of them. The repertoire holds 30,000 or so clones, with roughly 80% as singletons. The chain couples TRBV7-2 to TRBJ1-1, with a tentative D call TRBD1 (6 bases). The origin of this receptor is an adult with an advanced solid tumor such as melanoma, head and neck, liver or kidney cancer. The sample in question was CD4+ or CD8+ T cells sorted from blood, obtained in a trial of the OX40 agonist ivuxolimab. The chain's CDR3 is CASSTRTPGAEAFF. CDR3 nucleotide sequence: TGTGCCAGCAGCACTCGGACTCCAGGGGCTGAAGCTTTCTTT.